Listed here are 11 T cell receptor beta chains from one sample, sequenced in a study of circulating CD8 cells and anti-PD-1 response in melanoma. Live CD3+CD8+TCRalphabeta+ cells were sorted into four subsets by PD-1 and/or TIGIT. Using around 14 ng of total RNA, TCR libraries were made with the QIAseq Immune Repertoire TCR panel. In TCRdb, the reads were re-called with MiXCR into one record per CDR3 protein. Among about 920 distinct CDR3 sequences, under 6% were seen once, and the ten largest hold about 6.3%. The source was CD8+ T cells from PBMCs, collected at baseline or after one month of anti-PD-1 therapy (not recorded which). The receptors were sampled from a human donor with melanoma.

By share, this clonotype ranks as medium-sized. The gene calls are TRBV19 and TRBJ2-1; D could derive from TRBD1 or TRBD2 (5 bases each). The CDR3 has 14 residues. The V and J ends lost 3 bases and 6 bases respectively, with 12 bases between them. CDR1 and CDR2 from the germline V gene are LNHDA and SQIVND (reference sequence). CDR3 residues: CASSIPGRLNEQFF. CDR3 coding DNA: TGTGCCAGTAGTATCCCGGGGCGCCTCAATGAGCAGTTCTTC.

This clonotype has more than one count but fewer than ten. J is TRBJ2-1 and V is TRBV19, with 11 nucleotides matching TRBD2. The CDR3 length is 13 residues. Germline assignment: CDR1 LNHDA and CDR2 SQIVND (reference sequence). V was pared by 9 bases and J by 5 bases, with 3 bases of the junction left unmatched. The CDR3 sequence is CASLGLADNEQFF. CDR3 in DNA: TGTGCCAGCCTGGGACTAGCGGACAATGAGCAGTTCTTC.

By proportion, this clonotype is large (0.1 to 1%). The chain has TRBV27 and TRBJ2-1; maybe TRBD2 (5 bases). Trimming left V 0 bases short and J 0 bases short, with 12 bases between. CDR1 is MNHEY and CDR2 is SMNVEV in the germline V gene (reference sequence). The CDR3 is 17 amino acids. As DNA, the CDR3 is TGTGCCAGCAGTTTATCCCTGGTGGGGAGCTCCTACAATGAGCAGTTCTTC. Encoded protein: CASSLSLVGSSYNEQFF.

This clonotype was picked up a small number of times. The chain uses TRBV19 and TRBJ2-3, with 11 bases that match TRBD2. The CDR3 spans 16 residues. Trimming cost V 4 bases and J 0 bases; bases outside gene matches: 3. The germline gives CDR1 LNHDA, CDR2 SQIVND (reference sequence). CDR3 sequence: CASSTRTSGSTDTQYF. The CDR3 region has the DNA TGTGCCAGTAGTACCCGGACTAGCGGGAGCACAGATACGCAGTATTTT.

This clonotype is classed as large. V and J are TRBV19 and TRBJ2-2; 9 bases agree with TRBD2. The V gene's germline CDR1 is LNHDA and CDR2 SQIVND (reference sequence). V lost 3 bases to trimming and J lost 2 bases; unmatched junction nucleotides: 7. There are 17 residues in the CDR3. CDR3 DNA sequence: TGTGCCAGTAGTATTGGTAGCGGGGGCTTAAACACCGGGGAGCTGTTTTTT. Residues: CASSIGSGGLNTGELFF. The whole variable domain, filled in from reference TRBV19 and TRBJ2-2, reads DGGITQSPKYLFRKEGQNVTLSCEQNLNHDAMYWYRQDPGQGLRLIYYSQIVNDFQKGDIAEGYSVSREKKESFPLTVTSAQKNPTAFYLCASSIGSGGLNTGELFFGEGSRLTVL.

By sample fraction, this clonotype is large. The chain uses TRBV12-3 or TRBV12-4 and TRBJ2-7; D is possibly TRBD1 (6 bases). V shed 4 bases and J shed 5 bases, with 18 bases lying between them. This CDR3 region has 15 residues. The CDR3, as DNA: TGTGCCAGCAGTTCTGAGCCCACAGGGTTCAACGAGCAGTACTTC. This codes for CASSSEPTGFNEQYF.

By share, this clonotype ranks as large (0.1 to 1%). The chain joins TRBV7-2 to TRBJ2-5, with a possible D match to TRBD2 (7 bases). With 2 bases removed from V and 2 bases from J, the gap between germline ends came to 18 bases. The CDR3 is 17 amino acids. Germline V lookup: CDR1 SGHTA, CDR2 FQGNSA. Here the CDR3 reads CASSLRVGRGLQETQYF. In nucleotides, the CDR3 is TGTGCCAGCAGCTTACGAGTAGGCAGGGGACTACAAGAGACCCAGTACTTC.

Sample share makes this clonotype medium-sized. CDR3 loop: CASSQGQTNTGELFF. CDR3 nucleotide sequence: TGTGCCAGCAGCCAGGGACAGACGAACACCGGGGAGCTGTTTTTT. The V and J genes are TRBV14 and TRBJ2-2, with TRBD1 identical over 7 bases. The germline V gene has CDR1 SGHDN and CDR2 FVKESK. V gave up 3 bases and J gave up 0 bases; unmatched junction bases: 1. The CDR3 is made up of 15 amino acids.

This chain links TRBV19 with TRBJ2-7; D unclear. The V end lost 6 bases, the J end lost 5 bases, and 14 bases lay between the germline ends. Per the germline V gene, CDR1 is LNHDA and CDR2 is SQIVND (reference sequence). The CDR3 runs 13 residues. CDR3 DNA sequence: TGTGCCAGTAGCCTAACTTTACTGAACGAGCAGTACTTC. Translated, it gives CASSLTLLNEQYF.

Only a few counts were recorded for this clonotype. CDR3 bases: TGCAGTGCCCCGGGACTAGCGCTCTACGAGCAGTACTTC. Translated, it gives CSAPGLALYEQYF. The V and J genes are TRBV20-1 and TRBJ2-7, with 10 bases fitting TRBD2. The germline V gene encodes CDR1 DFQATT and CDR2 SNEGSKA (reference sequence). CDR3 size: 13 residues. V trimming: 6 bases; J trimming: 3 bases; junction bases outside the gene matches: 5.

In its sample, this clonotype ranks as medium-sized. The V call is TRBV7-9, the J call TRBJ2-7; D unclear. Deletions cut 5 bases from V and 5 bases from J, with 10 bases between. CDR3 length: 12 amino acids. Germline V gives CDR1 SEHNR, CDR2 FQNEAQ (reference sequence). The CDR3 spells CASSPLDDEQYF. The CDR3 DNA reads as TGTGCCAGCAGCCCGTTGGACGACGAGCAGTACTTC.